Presented here are 9 T cell receptor beta chains from one specimen sequenced in a study of human versus mouse CDR3 diversity and MHC coevolution (dated by TCRdb to the late 2010s). Library construction relied on the immunoSEQ multiplex PCR assay. The clones in this table, taken by TCRdb from immuneACCESS, are in-frame only. Not every clone is retained; where verified, under half of the shortfall comes from an unresolved V gene, and the cause of the rest is unknown. The sample has some 82,000 clones on record, 93% of them singletons. The ten top clones hold about 1.5% of the sample. The sequencing input was naive CD4+ T cells from blood. The cell subset or site tag for this specimen amounts to: CD45RO-negative CD62L-positive naive CD4 T cells. Receptors originate from a person aged 25-75 years in good health.

The V and J genes are TRBV6-6 and TRBJ1-1, with no clear D. CDR1 is MNHNY, CDR2 SVGAGI, per germline (reference sequence). The CDR3 is 13 residues long. V was trimmed by 2 bases and J by 2 bases, leaving 6 bases between them. The chain's CDR3 is CASSYGDNTEAFF. The DNA for the CDR3 is TGTGCCAGCAGTTACGGAGATAACACTGAAGCTTTCTTT.

This chain uses TRBV6-6 with TRBJ2-7; TRBD2 aligns across 11 bases. The V segment lost 6 bases and the J segment 0 bases; nucleotides outside the gene matches: 1. The CDR3 consists of 14 residues. The germline V gene encodes CDR1 MNHNY and CDR2 SVGAGI (reference sequence). DNA of the CDR3: TGTGCCAGCAGAGGACTAGCGGGCTCCTACGAGCAGTACTTC. It yields the protein CASRGLAGSYEQYF.

The chain uses TRBV4-1 and TRBJ2-7, with 9 nucleotides matching TRBD1. With 7 bases clipped from V and 4 bases from J, the junction kept 8 bases outside the gene matches. The CDR3 totals 14 residues. The germline gives CDR1 MGHRA, CDR2 YSYEKL. The CDR3 DNA is TGCGCCAGCAACCCTAGACAGGGGGATTACGAGCAGTACTTC. As protein: CASNPRQGDYEQYF.

The chain couples TRBV6-5 to TRBJ1-2; tentative D call: TRBD1 (6 bases). The CDR3 contains 12 residues. The germline V gene encodes CDR1 MNHEY and CDR2 SVGAGI. The ends were cut back, 5 bases at V and 3 bases at J, with 7 bases in the middle. CDR3 sequence: CASSRQDYGYTF. For the CDR3, the DNA is TGTGCCAGCAGTCGACAGGACTATGGCTACACCTTC.

V usage is TRBV14 and J usage is TRBJ2-5, with 7 bases identical to TRBD1. The J call may be incorrect, as the DNA end agrees better with TRBJ2-7. Germline values: CDR1 SGHDN, CDR2 FVKESK. The CDR3 covers 17 residues. For the CDR3, the DNA is TGTGCCAGCAGCCAAGTTCGGCAGATACGACAGGGCGACGAGCAGTACTTC. Residues: CASSQVRQIRQGDEQYF.

The chain uses TRBV13 and TRBJ1-1; 9 bases fit TRBD1. The CDR3 totals 14 residues. J gave up 3 bases and V 4 bases, and 3 bases lay outside the gene matches. CDR1 is PRHDT, CDR2 FYEKMQ, per germline (reference sequence). CDR3 coding DNA: TGTGCCAGCAGCTACAGGGACAGGGACACTGAAGCTTTCTTT. Translation: CASSYRDRDTEAFF.

V is TRBV2 and J is TRBJ2-1; a weak D match, TRBD2 (6 bases). The germline CDR1 and CDR2 sequences are SNHLY and FYNNEI. This CDR3 comprises 13 residues. V lost 2 bases and J 12 bases, leaving 14 bases between the germline ends. The CDR3 region is CASSETVAVGQFF. The CDR3 DNA is TGTGCCAGCAGTGAAACTGTAGCGGTGGGGCAGTTCTTC.

As regards this clone: A read error may account for a junction end that differs from germline. The CDR3 coding sequence is TGCGCCAGCAGTCTCGACTATAGCGATCAGCCCCAGCATTTT. Translated: CASSLDYSDQPQHF. The chain combines TRBV23-1 with TRBJ1-5; D remains ambiguous. TRBV23-1 belongs to the ORF category, with a function that is uncertain. This CDR3 is built from 14 residues.

The V and J genes are TRBV7-2 and TRBJ2-7; 10 bases match TRBD1. Germline values: CDR1 SGHTA, CDR2 FQGNSA. Trimming took 3 bases from V and 7 from J; bases not matched to a gene: 6. The CDR3 consists of 14 residues. The CDR3 coding sequence is TGTGCCAGCAGCTTCCCGGGACAGGGGAGAGAGCAGTACTTC. It is translated as CASSFPGQGREQYF.